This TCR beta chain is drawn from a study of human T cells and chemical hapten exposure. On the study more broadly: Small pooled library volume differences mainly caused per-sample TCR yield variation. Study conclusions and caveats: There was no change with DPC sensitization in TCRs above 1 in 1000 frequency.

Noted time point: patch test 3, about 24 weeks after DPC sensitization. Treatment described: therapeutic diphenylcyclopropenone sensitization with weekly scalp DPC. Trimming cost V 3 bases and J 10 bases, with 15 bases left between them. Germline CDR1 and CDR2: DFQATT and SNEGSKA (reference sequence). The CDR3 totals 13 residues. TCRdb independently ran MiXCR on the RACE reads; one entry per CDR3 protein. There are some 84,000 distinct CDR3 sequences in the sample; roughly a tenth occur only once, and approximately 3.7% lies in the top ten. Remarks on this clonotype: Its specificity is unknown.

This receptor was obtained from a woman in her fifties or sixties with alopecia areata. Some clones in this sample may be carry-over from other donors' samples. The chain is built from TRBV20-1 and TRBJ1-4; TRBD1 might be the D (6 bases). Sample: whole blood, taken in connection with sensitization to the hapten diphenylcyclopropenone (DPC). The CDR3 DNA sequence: TGCAGTGCTAGGAGGGACATAGGGGGAAAACTGTTTTTT. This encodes CSARRDIGGKLFF.